This T cell receptor beta chain derives from a study of identical twins. Study findings and constraints: Fewer insertions characterized abundant cord blood beta clonotypes, whereas memory repertoires showed none. Twin-shared out-of-frame alpha sequences were enriched for low generation probability.

This clonotype appeared a few times. No antigen is known for it. The CDR3 covers 14 residues. CDR1 is MNHNS, CDR2 SASEGT, per germline. With 6 bases removed from V and 1 base from J, the gap between germline ends came to 10 bases. TCRdb reanalysed the 5' RACE reads using MiXCR and keeps one entry per CDR3 protein. The sample contains 650,000 to 750,000 distinct CDR3 sequences, approximately 21% of which appear only once. Every sampled donor was Caucasian and healthy. These data were likewise used in another study, on T cells expressing NK-cell markers.

The specimen sequenced was PBMCs. The sequence derives from a young woman in good health. V usage is TRBV6-1 and J usage is TRBJ2-1; D remains ambiguous. CDR3: CASRPWRSYNEQFF. CDR3 nucleotide sequence: TGTGCCAGCAGACCTTGGCGTTCCTACAATGAGCAGTTCTTC.